This T cell receptor beta chain is from a study of T cell repertoires in cytomegalovirus infection. Background on the study: CMV infection and matching HLA type were both indicated by public TCR beta signatures. Study results and caveats: HLA-C-restricted CMV-specific TCR beta clonotypes prevailed in the ex vivo response. Pooled public TCR beta family frequency picked out CMV carriers with the relevant HLA.

MiXCR was run by TCRdb on the reads, yielding one entry per CDR3 protein. The sample lists 680,000 or so distinct CDR3 sequences, under 40% occurring once. This clonotype came up many times. Antigen unknown. This CDR3 is missing its conserved last phenylalanine or tryptophan, likely due to a read error. It is unclear where the CDR3 begins or ends on the DNA, so no DNA is shown, and the CDR3 is as TCRdb lists it. Germline lookup yields CDR1 SGHTA and CDR2 FQGNSA. The CDR3 adds up to 12 amino acids, both ends counted. V and J are TRBV7-2 and TRBJ2-7; the listed D gene, TRBD2, was not tested against the DNA. The sample comprised PBMCs. This TCR derives from a human donor in good health (CMV status not recorded). Some clones in this sample may be carry-over from other donors' samples. This CDR3 reads CASSLDPSGGTT.